These 22 T cell receptor beta chains originate from one sample sequenced in a study of CD8 T cells in ankylosing spondylitis. General study findings and limits: A TCR beta motif of fewer than ten highly homologous variants seemed to mark ankylosing spondylitis blood.

TCRdb reprocessed the 5' RACE reads with MiXCR, giving one entry per CDR3 protein. The sample holds 700,000 or so distinct CDR3 sequences, under 20% seen once. The antigens of these receptors remain unknown. Sequencing was carried out using blood, either unsorted or a sorted T cell fraction (not recorded which). These receptors all come from a male donor with ankylosing spondylitis.

This clonotype was recorded a few times. This sequence joins TRBV5-4 and TRBJ2-5, with a possible D match to TRBD2 (5 bases). Per the germline V gene, CDR1 is SGHNT and CDR2 is YYREEE (reference sequence). The CDR3 runs to 15 residues. V lost 0 bases and J lost 0, with 9 bases in between. CDR3 bases: TGTGCCAGCAGCTTGGAGCTCGGGAACCAAGAGACCCAGTACTTC. This encodes CASSLELGNQETQYF.

This clonotype showed up just a few times. The chain is built from TRBV27 and TRBJ2-6; D gene unclear. Germline V gives CDR1 MNHEY, CDR2 SMNVEV (reference sequence). This CDR3 contains 17 residues. Trimming removed 2 bases from V and 0 bases from J, with 11 bases in between. The CDR3 reads CASSLSSLSSGANVLTF. CDR3 in DNA: TGTGCCAGCAGTTTAAGTTCCCTAAGCTCTGGGGCCAACGTCCTGACTTTC.

This chain joins TRBV4-1 and TRBJ1-1; D is undetermined. Germline V gene sequence: CDR1 MGHRA, CDR2 YSYEKL. There are 15 residues in the CDR3. Trimming removed 4 bases from V and 1 base from J, with 13 bases in between. The CDR3 region has the DNA TGCGCCAGCAGCCCCGAAGTAATTGGGAACACTGAAGCTTTCTTT. Its protein product is CASSPEVIGNTEAFF.

CDR3 DNA: TGTGCCAGCAGTTATGAGGGTGGACAGGGCACGAACACTGAAGCTTTCTTT. Translated: CASSYEGGQGTNTEAFF. V usage is TRBV6-2 or TRBV6-3 and J usage is TRBJ1-1, with 8 bases matching TRBD1. The V gene's germline CDR1 is MNHEY and CDR2 SVGEGT. This CDR3 is built from 17 residues. The trim removed 3 bases at V and 1 base at J, leaving 10 bases unmatched.

The chain recombines TRBV30 with TRBJ1-1; 8 bases agree with TRBD1. The CDR3 sequence is 14 residues long. CDR1 and CDR2 (germline): GTSNPN, SVGIG (reference sequence). The V segment lost 3 bases and the J segment 2 bases; nucleotides outside the gene matches: 5. CDR3 amino acids: CAWRTDRGNTEAFF. The CDR3 nucleotides are TGTGCCTGGAGGACCGACAGGGGTAACACTGAAGCTTTCTTT.

This clonotype has just a few counts. The chain carries TRBV9 and TRBJ1-1, with TRBD1 matching over 7 bases. The CDR3 totals 14 residues. With V trimmed by 2 bases and J by 1 base, 2 bases remained unmatched. Germline values: CDR1 SGDLS, CDR2 YYNGEE. CDR3 amino acids: CASSVGQKNTEAFF. Here the CDR3 DNA reads TGTGCCAGCAGCGTGGGACAGAAGAACACTGAAGCTTTCTTT.

A few counts support this clonotype. The J gene is TRBJ1-2, the V gene TRBV30; D uncertain. Trimming shortened V by 5 bases and J by 3 bases, and 10 bases separated the two germline ends. The CDR3 is 12 amino acids. Germline CDR1 and CDR2: GTSNPN and SVGIG (reference sequence). In nucleotides, the CDR3 is TGTGCCTGGGCCGGCCCTGACTATGGCTACACCTTC. Protein sequence: CAWAGPDYGYTF.

The chain combines TRBV11-2 with TRBJ2-7; TRBD1 might be the D (5 bases). CDR3 length: 18 amino acids. Trimming removed 5 bases at V and 3 bases at J, with 26 bases between. CDR1 and CDR2 from the germline V gene are SGHAT and FQNNGV. CDR3 loop: CASSHAGRTSARIYEQYF. The CDR3 coding sequence is TGTGCCAGCAGCCACGCAGGGCGAACCTCCGCGAGGATCTACGAGCAGTACTTC.

This clonotype was found a few times. This CDR3 reads CASSQGRGPGTQYF. In DNA, the CDR3 is TGTGCCAGCAGCCAAGGCCGGGGGCCGGGGACCCAGTACTTC. The chain employs TRBV4-2 and TRBJ2-5; D is possibly TRBD1 or TRBD2 (6 bases each). Germline V CDR1 and CDR2: LGHNA, YNFKEQ. V was trimmed by 1 base and J by 7 bases, leaving 13 bases between them. The CDR3 is 14 amino acids.

This clonotype has just a few counts. The CDR3 region is CASSRPGLAGGNEQFF. In nucleotides, the CDR3 is TGTGCCAGCAGTAGACCCGGACTAGCGGGAGGGAATGAGCAGTTCTTC. The V gene is TRBV12-3 or TRBV12-4, the J gene TRBJ2-1; 15 bases align to TRBD2. This CDR3 is built from 16 residues. The V segment lost 5 bases and the J segment 7 bases; nucleotides outside the gene matches: 6.

The chain employs TRBV10-3 and TRBJ1-5; D remains ambiguous. Per the germline V gene, CDR1 is ENHRY and CDR2 is SYGVKD. This CDR3 contains 12 residues. The V and J ends lost 8 bases and 0 bases respectively, with 5 bases between them. The CDR3 spells CAIADSNQPQHF. As DNA, the CDR3 is TGTGCCATCGCGGATAGCAATCAGCCCCAGCATTTT.

This clonotype was counted between two and nine times. V gene TRBV20-1 combines with J gene TRBJ2-1, with D perhaps TRBD2 (5 bases). V was pared by 5 bases and J by 2 bases, with 13 bases between. The CDR3 has 14 amino acids. Germline CDR1 reads DFQATT; CDR2 reads SNEGSKA (reference sequence). The CDR3 sequence is CSASPAGPYNEQFF. The DNA of the CDR3 is TGCAGTGCTTCCCCTGCGGGCCCCTACAATGAGCAGTTCTTC.

There are many counts of this clonotype. The chain employs TRBV7-9 and TRBJ1-1; tentatively, D is TRBD1 (5 bases). Germline CDR1 is SEHNR and CDR2 is FQNEAQ (reference sequence). V lost 2 bases, J lost 2 bases, and 18 bases lay in between. This CDR3 has 17 residues. Here the CDR3 reads CASSLRAGRVGNTEAFF. CDR3 coding DNA: TGTGCCAGCAGCTTAAGGGCAGGGAGAGTGGGAAACACTGAAGCTTTCTTT.

The V call is TRBV11-2, the J call TRBJ2-5; D is tentatively TRBD1 or TRBD2 (6 bases each). Trimming removed 5 bases from V and 5 bases from J, with 15 bases in between. The CDR3 is 14 residues long. Germline values: CDR1 SGHAT, CDR2 FQNNGV. In DNA, the CDR3 is TGTGCCAGCAGCCGGGTAGGGGGGCGGGAGACCCAGTACTTC. Translation: CASSRVGGRETQYF.

This clonotype was counted a few times. This chain uses TRBV2 with TRBJ2-5, with D tentatively TRBD1 or TRBD2 (5 bases each). V dropped 1 base and J dropped 4 bases, with 10 bases sitting between them. The CDR3 runs to 14 residues. The germline CDR1 and CDR2 sequences are SNHLY and FYNNEI. CDR3 sequence (DNA): TGTGCCAGCAGTGAAGATGGGGGAGCAGAGACCCAGTACTTC. Its protein product is CASSEDGGAETQYF.

The chain joins TRBV3-1 to TRBJ2-4; no clear D gene. The germline V and J ends were trimmed by 2 bases and 1 base, with 12 bases remaining between them. CDR3 length equals 16 residues. CDR1 and CDR2 from the germline V gene are LGHDT and YNNKEL (reference sequence). The CDR3 protein is CASSQLGPGAKNIQYF. In DNA form, the CDR3 reads TGTGCCAGCAGCCAACTCGGACCTGGTGCCAAAAACATTCAGTACTTC.

In this sample, this clonotype turned up a few times. The chain is built from TRBV24-1 and TRBJ2-3; D gene ambiguous. Trimming left V 3 bases short and J 4 bases short, with 10 bases between. There are 14 residues in the CDR3. Germline-derived CDR1 and CDR2 are KGHDR and SFDVKD. In DNA form, the CDR3 reads TGTGCCACCAGTGATCCGGACCTGCCAGATACGCAGTATTTT. Residues: CATSDPDLPDTQYF.

The rearrangement links TRBV7-3 to TRBJ2-1; 7 positions match TRBD2. CDR3 size: 20 residues. Germline-derived CDR1 and CDR2 are SGHTA and FQGTGA. V was clipped by 0 bases and J by 2 bases; unmatched bases: 16. CDR3 coding DNA: TGTGCCAGCAGCTTAACCCTGGGAGGGGCAGACTCGCATCCCTACAATGAGCAGTTCTTC. Protein: CASSLTLGGADSHPYNEQFF.

The chain combines TRBV7-2 with TRBJ2-1; the D call may be TRBD1 or TRBD2 (6 bases each). Trimming pared 6 bases from V and 5 bases from J, leaving 20 bases between. Germline V gives CDR1 SGHTA, CDR2 FQGNSA. This CDR3 spans 16 amino acids. The CDR3 loop is CASRRSGASTHNEQFF. DNA for the CDR3: TGTGCCAGCAGGCGGTCGGGGGCTAGCACCCACAATGAGCAGTTCTTC.

The chain recombines TRBV9 with TRBJ1-4; no clear D. Germline CDR1 reads SGDLS; CDR2 reads YYNGEE. The CDR3 is 13 amino acids. V shed 0 bases and J shed 8 bases, with 8 bases lying between them. This CDR3 reads CASSVDGSEKLFF. DNA of the CDR3: TGTGCCAGCAGCGTAGACGGTTCCGAAAAACTGTTTTTT.

The chain links TRBV28 to TRBJ2-1; D is possibly TRBD2 (6 bases). This CDR3 contains 16 residues. In germline, CDR1 is MDHEN, CDR2 SYDVKM. The V gene lost 6 bases and the J gene lost 1 base, with 16 bases spanning the gap. The CDR3 DNA follows: TGTGCCAGCAGGGCCCGGAGGGCTGGGTCCTACAATGAGCAGTTCTTC. Amino acids: CASRARRAGSYNEQFF.

This chain connects TRBV5-1 to TRBJ2-7; 10 bases are shared with TRBD1. The V segment lost 4 bases and the J segment 5 bases; nucleotides outside the gene matches: 6. Germline V lookup: CDR1 SGHRS, CDR2 YFSETQ. This CDR3 is built from 14 residues. The CDR3 spells CASSVGQGSDEQYF. The DNA for the CDR3 is TGCGCCAGCAGCGTGGGACAGGGGTCGGACGAGCAGTACTTC.